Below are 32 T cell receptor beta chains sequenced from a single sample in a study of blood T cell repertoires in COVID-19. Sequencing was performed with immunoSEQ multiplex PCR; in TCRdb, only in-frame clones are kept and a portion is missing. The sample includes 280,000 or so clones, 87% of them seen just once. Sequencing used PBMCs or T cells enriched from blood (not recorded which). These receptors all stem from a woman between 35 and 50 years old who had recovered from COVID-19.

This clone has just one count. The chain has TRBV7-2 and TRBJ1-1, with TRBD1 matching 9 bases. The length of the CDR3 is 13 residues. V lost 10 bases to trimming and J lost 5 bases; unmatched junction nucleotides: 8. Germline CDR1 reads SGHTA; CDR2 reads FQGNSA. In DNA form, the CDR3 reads TGTGCCACCCTGGGGGACAGGGTGACTGAAGCTTTCTTT. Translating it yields CATLGDRVTEAFF.

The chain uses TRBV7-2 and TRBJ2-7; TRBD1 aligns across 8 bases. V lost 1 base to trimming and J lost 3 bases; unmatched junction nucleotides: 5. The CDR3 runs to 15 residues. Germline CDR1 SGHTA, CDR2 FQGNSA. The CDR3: CASSLGPDRVYEQYF. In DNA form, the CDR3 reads TGTGCCAGCAGCTTAGGTCCGGACAGGGTCTACGAGCAGTACTTC. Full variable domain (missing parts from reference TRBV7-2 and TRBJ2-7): GAGVSQSPSNKVTEKGKDVELRCDPISGHTALYWYRQSLGQGLEFLIYFQGNSAPDKSGLPSDRFSAERTGGSVSTLTIQRTQQEDSAVYLCASSLGPDRVYEQYFGPGTRLTVT.

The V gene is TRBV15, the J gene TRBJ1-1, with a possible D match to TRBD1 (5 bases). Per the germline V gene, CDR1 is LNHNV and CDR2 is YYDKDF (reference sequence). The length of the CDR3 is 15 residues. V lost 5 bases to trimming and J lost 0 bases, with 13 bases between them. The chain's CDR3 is CATSVIGGMNTEAFF. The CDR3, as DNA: TGTGCCACCAGCGTCATCGGGGGAATGAACACTGAAGCTTTCTTT.

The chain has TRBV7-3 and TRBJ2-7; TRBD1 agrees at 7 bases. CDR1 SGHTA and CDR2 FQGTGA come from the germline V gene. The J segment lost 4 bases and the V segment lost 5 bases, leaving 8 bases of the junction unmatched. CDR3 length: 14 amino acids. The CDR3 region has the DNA TGTGCCAGCAGCGCGACAGGGTGGGAGTACGAGCAGTACTTC. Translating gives CASSATGWEYEQYF.

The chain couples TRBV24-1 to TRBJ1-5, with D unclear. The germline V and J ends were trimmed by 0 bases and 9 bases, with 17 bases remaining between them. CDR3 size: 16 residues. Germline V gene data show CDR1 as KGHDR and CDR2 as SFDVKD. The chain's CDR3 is CATSDLRMGAGGPQHF. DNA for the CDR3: TGTGCCACCAGTGATTTGCGCATGGGCGCCGGTGGGCCCCAGCATTTT.

The CDR3 region has the DNA TGTGCCAGCAGCTTACGACAGGGGCAAAACCAAGAGACCCAGTACTTC. Translated, it gives CASSLRQGQNQETQYF. This rearrangement joins TRBV11-2 to TRBJ2-5; 8 bases map to TRBD1. The V gene end was trimmed by 2 bases and the J gene end by 0 bases; junction bases not matched to a gene: 5. The CDR3 sequence is 16 residues long. Germline V gives CDR1 SGHAT, CDR2 FQNNGV.

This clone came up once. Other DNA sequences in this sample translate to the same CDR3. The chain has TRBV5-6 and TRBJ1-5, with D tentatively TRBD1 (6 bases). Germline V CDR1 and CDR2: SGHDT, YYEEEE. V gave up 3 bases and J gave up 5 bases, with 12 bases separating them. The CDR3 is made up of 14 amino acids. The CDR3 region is CASSSTGLDQPQHF. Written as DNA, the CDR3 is TGTGCCAGCAGCTCCACAGGGTTGGATCAGCCCCAGCATTTT.

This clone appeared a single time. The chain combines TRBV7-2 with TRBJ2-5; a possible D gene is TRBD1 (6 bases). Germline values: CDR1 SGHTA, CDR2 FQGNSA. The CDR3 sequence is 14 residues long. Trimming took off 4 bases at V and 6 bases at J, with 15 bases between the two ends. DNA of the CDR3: TGTGCCAGCAGCTCTCAGGGGAGTGGGCAGACCCAGTACTTC. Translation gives CASSSQGSGQTQYF.

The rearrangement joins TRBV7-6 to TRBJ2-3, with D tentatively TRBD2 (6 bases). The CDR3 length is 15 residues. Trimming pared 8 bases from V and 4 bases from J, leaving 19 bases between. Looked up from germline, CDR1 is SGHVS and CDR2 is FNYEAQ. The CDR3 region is CASGGGNYGADTQYF. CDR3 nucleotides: TGTGCCAGCGGTGGGGGGAATTACGGGGCAGATACGCAGTATTTT.

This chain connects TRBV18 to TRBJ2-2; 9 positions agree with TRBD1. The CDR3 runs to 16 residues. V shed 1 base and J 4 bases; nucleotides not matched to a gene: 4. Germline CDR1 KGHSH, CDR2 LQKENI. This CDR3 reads CASSPRGTGSTGELFF. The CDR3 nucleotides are TGTGCCAGCTCACCACGGGGGACAGGGAGCACCGGGGAGCTGTTTTTT.

The CDR3 reads CASSQLTTGNYGYTF. The CDR3 coding sequence is TGCGCCAGCAGCCAACTGACCACAGGGAACTATGGCTACACCTTC. The chain uses TRBV4-3 and TRBJ1-2, with a possible D match to TRBD1 (6 bases). Between the trimmed V and J ends, which lost 2 bases and 2 bases, there was a span of 12 bases. Germline V gene lookup returns CDR1 LGHNA and CDR2 YSLEER. The CDR3 is 15 amino acids.

CDR3 protein: CASSIRRGYNEQFF. CDR3 nucleotide sequence: TGTGCCAGCAGTATCAGGAGGGGTTACAATGAGCAGTTCTTC. The rearrangement joins TRBV27 to TRBJ2-1, with TRBD2 as a possible D gene (6 bases). This CDR3 is 14 amino acids long. V lost 5 bases to trimming and J lost 4 bases, with 12 bases between them. The V gene's germline CDR1 is MNHEY and CDR2 SMNVEV (reference sequence).

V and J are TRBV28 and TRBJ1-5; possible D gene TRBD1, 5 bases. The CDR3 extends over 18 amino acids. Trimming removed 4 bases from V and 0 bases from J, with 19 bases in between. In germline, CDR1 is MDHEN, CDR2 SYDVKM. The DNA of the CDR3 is TGTGCCAGCAGTTCGGGGGGAGGCGGCGGGGGTAGCAATCAGCCCCAGCATTTT. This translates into CASSSGGGGGGSNQPQHF.

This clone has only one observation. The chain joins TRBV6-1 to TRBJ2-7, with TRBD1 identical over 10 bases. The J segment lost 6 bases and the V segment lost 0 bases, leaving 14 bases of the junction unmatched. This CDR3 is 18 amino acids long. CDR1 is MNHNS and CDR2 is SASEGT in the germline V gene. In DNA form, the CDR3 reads TGTGCCAGCAGTGAAGCCCCGGGAGGGTCGGGACAGGGGTCCGAGCAGTACTTC. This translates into CASSEAPGGSGQGSEQYF.

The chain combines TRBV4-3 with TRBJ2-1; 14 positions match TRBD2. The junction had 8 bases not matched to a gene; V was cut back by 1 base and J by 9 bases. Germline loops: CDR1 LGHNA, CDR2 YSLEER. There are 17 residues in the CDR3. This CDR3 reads CASSQALRLAGGPEQFF. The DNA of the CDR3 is TGCGCCAGCAGCCAAGCTTTGCGACTAGCGGGAGGGCCTGAGCAGTTCTTC.

The CDR3: CASSYYLAGKETQYF. In DNA form, the CDR3 reads TGTGCCAGCAGCTACTATCTAGCGGGGAAAGAGACCCAGTACTTC. The chain joins TRBV7-2 to TRBJ2-5, with TRBD2 matching over 9 bases. The CDR3 loop spans 15 amino acids. V shed 4 bases, J shed 3 bases, and the junction held 6 bases outside the gene matches. The germline V gene has CDR1 SGHTA and CDR2 FQGNSA.

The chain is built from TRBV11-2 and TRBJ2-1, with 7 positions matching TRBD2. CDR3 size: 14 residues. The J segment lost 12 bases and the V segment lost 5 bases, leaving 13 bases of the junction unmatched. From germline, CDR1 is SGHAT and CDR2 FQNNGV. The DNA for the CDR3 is TGTGCCAGCAGCGCGGGACTAACCTCCTGGATGCAGTTCTTC. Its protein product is CASSAGLTSWMQFF.

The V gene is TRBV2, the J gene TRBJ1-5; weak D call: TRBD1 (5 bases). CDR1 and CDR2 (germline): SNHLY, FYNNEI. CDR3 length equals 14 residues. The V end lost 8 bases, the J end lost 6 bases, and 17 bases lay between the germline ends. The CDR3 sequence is CASVAGGVGQPQHF. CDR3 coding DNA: TGTGCCAGCGTCGCAGGAGGGGTCGGTCAGCCCCAGCATTTT.

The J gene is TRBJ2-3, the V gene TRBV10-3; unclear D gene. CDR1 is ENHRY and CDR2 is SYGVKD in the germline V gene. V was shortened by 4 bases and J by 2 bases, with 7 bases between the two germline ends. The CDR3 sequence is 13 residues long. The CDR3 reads CAISADSTDTQYF. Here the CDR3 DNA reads TGTGCCATCAGTGCCGACTCCACAGATACGCAGTATTTT.

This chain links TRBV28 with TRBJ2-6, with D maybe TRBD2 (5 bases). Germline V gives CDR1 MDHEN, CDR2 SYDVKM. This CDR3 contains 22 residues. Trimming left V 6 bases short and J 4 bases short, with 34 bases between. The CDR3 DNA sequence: TGTGCCAGCAGCCCTAAAGGGTTTAAGCGCAATCCAACCCCGGGGGGGGCCAACGTCCTGACTTTC. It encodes CASSPKGFKRNPTPGGANVLTF.

CDR3 in amino acids: CASSLMDLVNEKLFF. The DNA for the CDR3 is TGTGCCAGCAGCTTAATGGACTTGGTAAATGAAAAACTGTTTTTT. The chain combines TRBV7-2 with TRBJ1-4; D not certain. Looked up from germline, CDR1 is SGHTA and CDR2 is FQGNSA. The CDR3 is made up of 15 amino acids. Trimming took 2 bases from V and 5 from J, leaving 12 bases between them.

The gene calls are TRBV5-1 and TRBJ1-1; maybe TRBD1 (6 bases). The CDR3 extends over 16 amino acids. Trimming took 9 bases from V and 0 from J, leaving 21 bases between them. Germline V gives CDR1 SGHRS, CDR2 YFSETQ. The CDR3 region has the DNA TGCGCCACCACAAAGGGGGACCTACCAATGAACACTGAAGCTTTCTTT. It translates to CATTKGDLPMNTEAFF. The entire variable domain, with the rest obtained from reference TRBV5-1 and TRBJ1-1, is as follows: KAGVTQTPRYLIKTRGQQVTLSCSPISGHRSVSWYQQTPGQGLQFLFEYFSETQRNKGNFPGRFSGRQFSNSRSEMNVSTLELGDSALYLCATTKGDLPMNTEAFFGQGTRLTVV.

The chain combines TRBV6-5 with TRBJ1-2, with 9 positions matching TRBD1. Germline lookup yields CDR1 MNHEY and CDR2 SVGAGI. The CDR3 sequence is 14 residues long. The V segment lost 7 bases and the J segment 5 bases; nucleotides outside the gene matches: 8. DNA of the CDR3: TGTGCCAGCACCCGGGACAGGGCAGGATATGGCTACACCTTC. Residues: CASTRDRAGYGYTF.

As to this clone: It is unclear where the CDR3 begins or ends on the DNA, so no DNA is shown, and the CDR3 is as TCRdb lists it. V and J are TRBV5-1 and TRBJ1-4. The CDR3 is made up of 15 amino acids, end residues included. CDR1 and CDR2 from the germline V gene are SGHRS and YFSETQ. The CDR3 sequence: CASSFGPGRGEKLFF.

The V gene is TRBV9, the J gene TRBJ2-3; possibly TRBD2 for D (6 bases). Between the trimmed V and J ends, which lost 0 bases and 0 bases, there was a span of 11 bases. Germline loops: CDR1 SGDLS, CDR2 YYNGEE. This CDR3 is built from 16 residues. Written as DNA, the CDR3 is TGTGCCAGCAGCGTAGGACTGGGACTTAGCACAGATACGCAGTATTTT. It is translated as CASSVGLGLSTDTQYF.

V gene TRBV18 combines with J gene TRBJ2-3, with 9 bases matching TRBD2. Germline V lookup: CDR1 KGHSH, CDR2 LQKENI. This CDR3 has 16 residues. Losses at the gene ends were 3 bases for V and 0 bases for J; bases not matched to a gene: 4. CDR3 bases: TGTGCCAGCTCACCCGGACTAGCGTCTAGCACAGATACGCAGTATTTT. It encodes CASSPGLASSTDTQYF. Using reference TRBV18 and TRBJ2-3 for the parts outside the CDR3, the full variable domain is NAGVMQNPRHLVRRRGQEARLRCSPMKGHSHVYWYRQLPEEGLKFMVYLQKENIIDESGMPKERFSAEFPKEGPSILRIQQVVRGDSAAYFCASSPGLASSTDTQYFGPGTRLTVL.

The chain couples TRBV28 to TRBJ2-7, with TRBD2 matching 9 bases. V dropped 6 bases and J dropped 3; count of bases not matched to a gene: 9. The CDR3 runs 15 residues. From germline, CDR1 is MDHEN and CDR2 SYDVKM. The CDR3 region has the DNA TGTGCCAGCAGAACCCCGACTAGCGGACACTACGAGCAGTACTTC. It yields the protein CASRTPTSGHYEQYF. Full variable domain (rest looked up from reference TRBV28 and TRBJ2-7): DVKVTQSSRYLVKRTGEKVFLECVQDMDHENMFWYRQDPGLGLRLIYFSYDVKMKEKGDIPEGYSVSREKKERFSLILESASTNQTSMYLCASRTPTSGHYEQYFGPGTRLTVT.

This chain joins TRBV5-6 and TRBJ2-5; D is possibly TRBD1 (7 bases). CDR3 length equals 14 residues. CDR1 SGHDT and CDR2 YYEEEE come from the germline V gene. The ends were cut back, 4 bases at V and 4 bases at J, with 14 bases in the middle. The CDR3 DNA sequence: TGTGCCAGCAGCCTGCCAGGGGGAGGAGAGACCCAGTACTTC. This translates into CASSLPGGGETQYF.

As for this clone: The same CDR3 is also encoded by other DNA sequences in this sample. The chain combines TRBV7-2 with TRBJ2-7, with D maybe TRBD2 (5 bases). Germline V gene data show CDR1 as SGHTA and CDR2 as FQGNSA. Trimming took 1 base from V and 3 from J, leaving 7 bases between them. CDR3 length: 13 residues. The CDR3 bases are TGTGCCAGCAGCTTAGGACGGGACTACGAGCAGTACTTC. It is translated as CASSLGRDYEQYF.

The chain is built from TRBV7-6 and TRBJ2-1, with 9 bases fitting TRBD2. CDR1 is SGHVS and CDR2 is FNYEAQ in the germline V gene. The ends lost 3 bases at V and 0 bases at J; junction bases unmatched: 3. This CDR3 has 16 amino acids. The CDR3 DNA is TGTGCCAGCAGCTTTGGTAGCGGGAGCTCCTACAATGAGCAGTTCTTC. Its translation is CASSFGSGSSYNEQFF.

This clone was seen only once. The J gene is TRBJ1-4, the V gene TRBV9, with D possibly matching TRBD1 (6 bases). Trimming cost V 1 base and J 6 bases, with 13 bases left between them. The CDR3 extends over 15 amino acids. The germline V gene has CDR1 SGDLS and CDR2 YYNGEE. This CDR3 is CASSVSPQGYEKLFF. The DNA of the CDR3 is TGTGCCAGCAGCGTATCCCCACAGGGTTATGAAAAACTGTTTTTT.

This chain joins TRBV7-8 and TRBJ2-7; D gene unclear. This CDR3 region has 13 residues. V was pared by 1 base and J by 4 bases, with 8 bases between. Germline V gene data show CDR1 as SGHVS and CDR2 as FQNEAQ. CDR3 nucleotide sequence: TGTGCCAGCAGCTTAGGCCGCGTATACGAGCAGTACTTC. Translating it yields CASSLGRVYEQYF. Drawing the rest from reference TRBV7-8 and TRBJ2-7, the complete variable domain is GAGVSQSPRYKVAKRGQDVALRCDPISGHVSLFWYQQALGQGPEFLTYFQNEAQLDKSGLPSDRFFAERPEGSVSTLKIQRTQQEDSAVYLCASSLGRVYEQYFGPGTRLTVT.